What follows describes a single T cell receptor beta chain. Antigen unknown. This sample was included in a study of CD8 T cells in ankylosing spondylitis. The study, taken as a whole, reports: Disease-linked clones reportedly showed significant enrichment in matched ankylosing spondylitis synovial fluid. Peripheral blood samples showed relatively rare disease-linked clones, and these clones were CD8+. A motif of 7 to 9 highly homologous TCR beta variants was seen as apparently characteristic of ankylosing spondylitis blood.

The CDR3 totals 14 residues. Germline V gene lookup returns CDR1 MNHNS and CDR2 SASEGT. Between the trimmed V and J ends, which lost 6 bases and 2 bases, there was a span of 14 bases. In TCRdb, the 5' RACE reads were re-called with MiXCR into one record per CDR3 protein. The data hold hundreds of thousands of distinct CDR3 sequences, with roughly 17% observed a single time. This receptor was identified in a male donor with ankylosing spondylitis. The sample comprised blood, either unsorted or a sorted T cell fraction (not recorded which). This chain connects TRBV6-1 to TRBJ2-7; D not certain. CDR3 sequence: CASSPTEPAYEQYF. CDR3 coding DNA: TGTGCCAGCAGCCCGACGGAGCCGGCCTACGAGCAGTACTTC.